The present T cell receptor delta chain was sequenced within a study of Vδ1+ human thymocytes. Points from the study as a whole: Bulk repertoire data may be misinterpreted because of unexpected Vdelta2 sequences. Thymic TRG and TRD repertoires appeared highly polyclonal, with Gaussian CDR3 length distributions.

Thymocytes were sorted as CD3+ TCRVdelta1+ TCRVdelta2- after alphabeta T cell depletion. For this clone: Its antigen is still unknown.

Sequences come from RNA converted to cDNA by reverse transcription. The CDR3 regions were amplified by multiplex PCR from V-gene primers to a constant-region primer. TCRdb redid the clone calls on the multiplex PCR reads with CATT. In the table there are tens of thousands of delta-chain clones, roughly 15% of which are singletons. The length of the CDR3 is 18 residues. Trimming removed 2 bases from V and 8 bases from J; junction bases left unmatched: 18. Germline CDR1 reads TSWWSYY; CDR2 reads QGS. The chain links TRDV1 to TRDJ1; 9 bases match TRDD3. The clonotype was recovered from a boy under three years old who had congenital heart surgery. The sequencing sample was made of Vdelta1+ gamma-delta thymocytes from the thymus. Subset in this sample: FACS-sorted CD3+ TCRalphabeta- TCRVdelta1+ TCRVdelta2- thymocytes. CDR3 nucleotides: TGTGCTCTTGGGGAATACCCCTACGACTGGGGGAGGAGGAGGAAACTCATCTTT. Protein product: CALGEYPYDWGRRRKLIF.